This entry describes one TCR beta chain. No antigen is known for it. One junction end disagrees with the germline gene, perhaps due to a read error. CDR1 and CDR2 (germline): SGHAT, FQNNGV. This CDR3 has 12 amino acids. These data are taken from a study of tumor and adjacent non-tumor tissue in lung cancer. Study overall: Samples averaged roughly 4 million productive TCRbeta reads each.

Three rounds of nested PCR, following a modified ARM-PCR protocol, produced the TCRbeta library. A single record per CDR3 protein comes from TCRdb applying MiXCR to the multiplex PCR reads. Of about 79,000 distinct CDR3 sequences in the sample, 72% were seen once. Regarding the study as a whole: Significantly higher TCR diversity was found in tumor than normal lung.

RNA was extracted from bulk tissue without any cell sorting. This rearrangement joins TRBV11-2 to TRBJ1-2; D unresolved. Sequencing was done on a sample of lung tumor tissue. The sequence was collected from a woman aged 40-49 years with non-small cell lung cancer. CDR3 residues: CISSLDRQGYIF. Written as DNA, the CDR3 is TGTATCAGCAGCTTAGACCGACAAGGCTACATCTTC.